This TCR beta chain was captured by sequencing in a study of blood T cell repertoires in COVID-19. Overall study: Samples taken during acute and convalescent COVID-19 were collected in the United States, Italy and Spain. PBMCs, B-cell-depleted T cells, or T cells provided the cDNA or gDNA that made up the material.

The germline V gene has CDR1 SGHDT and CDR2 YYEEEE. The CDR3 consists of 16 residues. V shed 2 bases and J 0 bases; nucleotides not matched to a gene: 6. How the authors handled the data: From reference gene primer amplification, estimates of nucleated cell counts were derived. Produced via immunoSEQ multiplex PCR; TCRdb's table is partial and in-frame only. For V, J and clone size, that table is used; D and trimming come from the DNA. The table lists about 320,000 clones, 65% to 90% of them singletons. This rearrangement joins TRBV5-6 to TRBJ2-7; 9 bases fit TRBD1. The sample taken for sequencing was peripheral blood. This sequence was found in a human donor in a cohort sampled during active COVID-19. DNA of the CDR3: TGTGCCAGCAGCTTACCCGGGACAGGGTCCTCCTACGAGCAGTACTTC. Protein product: CASSLPGTGSSYEQYF.